This TCR beta chain derives from a study of CD8+ T cells in alopecia areata. Study-wide background: It was oral tofacitinib, at 5 to 10 mg twice daily, that treated patients received. Tofacitinib treatment spanned 6 to 18 months, with 6 months off drug afterward. Overall study results and limits: Normal skin's resident alphabeta T cells are sequenced alongside lesional scalp T cells.

With regard to this clone: Its antigen is unidentified.

Between the trimmed V and J ends, which lost 3 bases and 1 base, there was a span of 10 bases. This CDR3 spans 15 amino acids. Germline lookup yields CDR1 SNHLY and CDR2 FYNNEI. Extracted RNA was reverse transcribed, and the resulting cDNA served as sequencing template. Clones were read by immunoSEQ multiplex PCR, and TCRdb kept only the in-frame ones, dropping some. The table has more than 75,000 clones, about 40% seen once. This receptor was obtained from a human donor with alopecia areata. The genes are TRBV2 and TRBJ2-1, with TRBD2 as a possible D gene (7 bases). The sample taken for sequencing was CD4+ T cells sorted from blood. The DNA for the CDR3 is TGTGCCAGCAGTGATGGGGGGGCTTCCTACAATGAGCAGTTCTTC. Protein sequence: CASSDGGASYNEQFF.